This entry features one T cell receptor (beta chain) sequence. The CDR3 is made up of 12 amino acids. V lost 4 bases, J lost 8 bases, and 5 bases stayed unmatched. The V gene's germline CDR1 is SGHNT and CDR2 YYREEE (reference sequence). The source of the sample is a study of blood T cell repertoires in COVID-19. About the research overall: Whether acute or convalescent, the COVID-19 samples came from the United States, Italy and Spain. T cells, B-cell-depleted T cells, or PBMCs supplied cDNA or gDNA.

In the authors' workflow: Counts of nucleated cells, estimated from reference gene primer amplification, were obtained. Repertoires were generated with immunoSEQ multiplex PCR, while TCRdb's copy carries only in-frame clones and drops some. D and trimming come from the DNA, and the V and J calls and clone size come from that table. The data contain 150,000 to 200,000 clones, roughly 80% of them singletons. Specimen: peripheral blood. The TCR originated in a woman in her 30s with acute or convalescent COVID-19. The rearrangement joins TRBV5-4 to TRBJ1-2; 7 bases are shared with TRBD1. The CDR3 DNA reads TGTGCCAGCAGCCTAAGACAGGGCGGCTACACCTTC. This gives the protein CASSLRQGGYTF. Using reference TRBV5-4 and TRBJ1-2 for the parts outside the CDR3, the full variable domain is ETGVTQSPTHLIKTRGQQVTLRCSSQSGHNTVSWYQQALGQGPQFIFQYYREEENGRGNFPPRFSGLQFPNYSSELNVNALELDDSALYLCASSLRQGGYTFGSGTRLTVV.